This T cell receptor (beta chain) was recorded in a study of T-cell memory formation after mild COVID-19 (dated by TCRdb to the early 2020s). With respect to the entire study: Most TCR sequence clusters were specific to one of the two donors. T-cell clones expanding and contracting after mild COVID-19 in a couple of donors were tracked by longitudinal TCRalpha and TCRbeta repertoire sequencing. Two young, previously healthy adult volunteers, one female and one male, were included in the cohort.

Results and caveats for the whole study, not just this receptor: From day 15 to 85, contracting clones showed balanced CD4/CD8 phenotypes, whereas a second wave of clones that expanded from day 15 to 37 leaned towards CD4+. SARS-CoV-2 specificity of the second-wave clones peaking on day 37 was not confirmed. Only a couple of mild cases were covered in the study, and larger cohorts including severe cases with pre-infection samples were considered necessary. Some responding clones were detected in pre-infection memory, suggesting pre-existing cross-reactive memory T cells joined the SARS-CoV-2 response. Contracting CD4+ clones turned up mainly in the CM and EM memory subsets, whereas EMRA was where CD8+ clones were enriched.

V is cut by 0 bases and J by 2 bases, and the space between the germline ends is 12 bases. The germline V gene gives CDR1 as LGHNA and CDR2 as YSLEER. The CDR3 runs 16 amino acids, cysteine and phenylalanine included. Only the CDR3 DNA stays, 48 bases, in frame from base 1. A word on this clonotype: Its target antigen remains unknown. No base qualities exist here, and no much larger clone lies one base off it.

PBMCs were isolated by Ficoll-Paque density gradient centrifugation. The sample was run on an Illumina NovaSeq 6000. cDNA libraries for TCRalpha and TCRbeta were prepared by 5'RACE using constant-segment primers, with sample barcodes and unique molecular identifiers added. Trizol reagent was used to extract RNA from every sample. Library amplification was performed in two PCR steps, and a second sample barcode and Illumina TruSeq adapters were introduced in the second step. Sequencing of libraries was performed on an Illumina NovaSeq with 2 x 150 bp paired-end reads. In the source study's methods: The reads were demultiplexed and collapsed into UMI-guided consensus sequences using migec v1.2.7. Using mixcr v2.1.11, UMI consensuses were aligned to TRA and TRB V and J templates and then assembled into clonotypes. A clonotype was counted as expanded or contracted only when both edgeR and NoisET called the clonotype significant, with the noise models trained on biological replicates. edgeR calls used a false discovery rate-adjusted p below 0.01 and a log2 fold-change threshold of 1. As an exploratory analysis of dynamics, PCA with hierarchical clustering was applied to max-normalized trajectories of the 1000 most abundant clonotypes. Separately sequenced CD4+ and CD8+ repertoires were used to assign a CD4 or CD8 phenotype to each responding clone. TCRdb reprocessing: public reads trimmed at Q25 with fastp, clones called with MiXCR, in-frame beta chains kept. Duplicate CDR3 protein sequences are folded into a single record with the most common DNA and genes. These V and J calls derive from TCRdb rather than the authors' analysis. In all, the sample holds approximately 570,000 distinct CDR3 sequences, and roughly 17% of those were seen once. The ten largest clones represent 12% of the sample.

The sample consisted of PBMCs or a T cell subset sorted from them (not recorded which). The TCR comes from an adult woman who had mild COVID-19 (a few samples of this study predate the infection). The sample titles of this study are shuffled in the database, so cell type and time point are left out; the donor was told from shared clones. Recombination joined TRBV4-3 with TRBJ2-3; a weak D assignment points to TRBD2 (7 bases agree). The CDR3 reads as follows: CASSQELRGATDTQYF. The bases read TGCGCCAGCAGCCAAGAGCTTCGGGGGGCCACAGATACGCAGTATTTT.